This T cell receptor (beta chain) was identified during a study of T cell repertoires in cytomegalovirus infection. TCRdb reanalysed the reads using MiXCR and keeps one entry per CDR3 protein. The data hold fewer than 350,000 distinct CDR3 sequences, with under 35% observed a single time. The CDR3 loop spans 14 amino acids. Trimming left V 4 bases short and J 1 base short, with 13 bases between. In germline, CDR1 is SQVTM, CDR2 ANQGSEA. As to this clonotype: Its antigen is unidentified.

This clonotype originated in a human donor in good health (CMV status not recorded). Some clones in this sample may be carry-over from other donors' samples. The source was cultured PBMCs, collected from culture after CMV antigen stimulation. The chain employs TRBV29-1 and TRBJ2-5; the D gene is possibly TRBD2 (5 bases). The CDR3 DNA reads TGCAGCGTTGTAGGTGGGAGACTCCAAGAGACCCAGTACTTC. Its translation: CSVVGGRLQETQYF.